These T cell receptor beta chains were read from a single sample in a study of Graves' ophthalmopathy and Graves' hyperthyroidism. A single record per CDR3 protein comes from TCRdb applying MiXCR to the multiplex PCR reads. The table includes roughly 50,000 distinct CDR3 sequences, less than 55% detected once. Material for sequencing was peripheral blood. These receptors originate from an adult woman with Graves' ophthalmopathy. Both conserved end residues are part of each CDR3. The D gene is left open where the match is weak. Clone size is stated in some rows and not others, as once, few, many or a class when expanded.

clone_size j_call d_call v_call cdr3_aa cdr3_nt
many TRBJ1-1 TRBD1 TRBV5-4 CATNPHRGSTEAFF TGTGCCACCAACCCTCACAGGGGGAGCACTGAAGCTTTCTTT
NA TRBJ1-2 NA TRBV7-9 CASSLDGRSNGYTF TGTGCCAGCAGCTTGGACGGGAGGAGCAATGGCTACACCTTC
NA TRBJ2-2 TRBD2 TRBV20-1 CSALAGEYTGELFF TGCAGTGCCTTGGCGGGAGAGTATACCGGGGAGCTGTTTTTT
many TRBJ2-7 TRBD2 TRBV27 CASSPMGLAGVNEQYF TGTGCCAGCAGTCCTATGGGACTAGCGGGAGTAAACGAGCAGTACTTC
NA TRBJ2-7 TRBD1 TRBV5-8 CASSQEGTGGYNEQYF TGTGCCAGCAGCCAAGAGGGGACAGGGGGCTACAATGAGCAGTACTTC
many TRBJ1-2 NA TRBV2 CASSESNSYGYTF TGTGCCAGCAGCGAGTCCAATAGCTATGGCTACACCTTC
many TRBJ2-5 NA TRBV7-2 CASSSGGVGTQYF TGTGCCAGCAGCTCCGGGGGCGTCGGGACCCAGTACTTC
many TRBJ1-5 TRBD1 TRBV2 CASSDTQGAMRVRQPQHF TGTGCCAGCAGTGACACCCAGGGGGCTATGCGAGTTAGACAGCCCCAGCATTTT
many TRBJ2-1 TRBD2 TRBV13 CASSLERASGRFDEQFF TGTGCCAGCAGCTTAGAAAGGGCTAGCGGGAGGTTCGATGAGCAGTTCTTC
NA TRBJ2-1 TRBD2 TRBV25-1 CASSAPGGSYNEQFF TGTGCCAGCAGCGCACCCGGGGGGTCCTACAATGAGCAGTTCTTC
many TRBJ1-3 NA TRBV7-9 CASSLEGPGNTIYF TGTGCCAGCAGCTTGGAGGGCCCAGGAAACACCATATATTTT